The clone carrying this T cell receptor beta chain was found once. This sample stems from a study of cytomegalovirus exposure and HLA in healthy donors. The PCR had 60 Vbeta and 13 Jbeta primers. Assay: immunoSEQ multiplex PCR; the TCRdb copy retains only in-frame clones and omits some. This repertoire shows more than 150,000 clones, 77% found once; its top ten account for more than 1.4%. V was cut by 5 bases and J by 0 bases, with 12 bases left in between. This CDR3 comprises 15 residues. Germline CDR1 SEHNR, CDR2 FQNEAQ (reference sequence). The source material was PBMCs. The TCR sequence derives from a man between 18 and 35 years old in good health and CMV-seronegative. The chain links TRBV7-9 to TRBJ2-3, with unresolved D. The CDR3 region has the DNA TGTGCCAGCAGCCTACAGCCAATTAGCACAGATACGCAGTATTTT. Translating gives CASSLQPISTDTQYF.